Listed below are T cell receptor beta chains from one sample, sequenced in a study of radiotherapy plus CTLA-4 blockade in lung cancer. Libraries were prepared by immunoSEQ multiplex PCR; TCRdb keeps only in-frame clonotypes and omits some of them. The sample lists some 73,000 clones, roughly 74% seen once, with roughly 9.8% in the top ten. This specimen consisted of peripheral blood, obtained from a patient treated with radiotherapy plus ipilimumab. The receptors originated from a human donor with non-small cell lung cancer whose response to radiotherapy plus ipilimumab could not be evaluated. Both conserved end residues are part of each CDR3. The order of the fields is clone size, V gene, D gene, J gene, CDR3 DNA, CDR3 protein. The D gene is left open where the match is weak. The listing skips clone size in some rows; elsewhere it reads once, few, many or a size class.

.	TRBV5-1	.	TRBJ1-4	TGCGCCAGCAGCCCTGAAAGCCCGGGACAAGCTAATGAAAAACTGTTTTTT	CASSPESPGQANEKLFF
.	TRBV18	.	TRBJ2-7	TGTGCCAGCTCACCCCTCGGGTTCGAGCAGTACTTC	CASSPLGFEQYF
.	TRBV5-1	TRBD2	TRBJ2-2	TGCGCCAGCAGCTTGGCTCCGGGACTAGAGAACACCGGGGAGCTGTTTTTT	CASSLAPGLENTGELFF
.	TRBV18	.	TRBJ2-5	TGTGCCAGCTCACCGTCTAGGGAGACCCAGTACTTC	CASSPSRETQYF
few	TRBV6-5	TRBD1	TRBJ2-3	TGTGCCAGCAGTTACCCTGGACAGGGGGCAGATACGCAGTATTTT	CASSYPGQGADTQYF
.	TRBV5-1	.	TRBJ1-1	TGCGCCAGCAGCTTGGACGGGATGAACACTGAAGCTTTCTTT	CASSLDGMNTEAFF
.	TRBV4-1	.	TRBJ1-1	TGCGCCAGCAGGGGAAGGACAATGAACACTGAAGCTTTCTTT	CASRGRTMNTEAFF
.	TRBV5-1	.	TRBJ2-5	TGCGCCAGCAGCTTGACAGGGAACAAAGCGGAGACCCAGTACTTC	CASSLTGNKAETQYF
once	TRBV5-1	.	TRBJ1-4	TGCGCCAGCAGCTTGGGTACAGGGACTAATGAAAAACTGTTTTTT	CASSLGTGTNEKLFF
once	TRBV7-2	.	TRBJ2-5	TGTGCCAGCAGCTTTGACTCTAGCGCCGGGGAGACCCAGTACTTC	CASSFDSSAGETQYF
.	TRBV6-5	TRBD2	TRBJ2-5	TGTGCCAGCAGGGGACTAGCGGGATGGGAGACCCAGTACTTC	CASRGLAGWETQYF
.	TRBV7-2	TRBD1	TRBJ2-5	TGTGCCAGCAGCGCCGTGAGGGGGCCAGAGACCCAGTACTTC	CASSAVRGPETQYF
.	TRBV5-6	.	TRBJ1-5	TGTGCCAGCAGCTTTTGGGGGCATGGCAATCAGCCCCAGCATTTT	CASSFWGHGNQPQHF
.	TRBV4-1	.	TRBJ1-2	TGCGCCAGCAGCCAAGTCGGGATCTATGGCTACACCTTC	CASSQVGIYGYTF
.	TRBV18	TRBD1	TRBJ2-2	TGTGCCAGCTCACCGAACGACAGGGCTAACACCGGGGAGCTGTTTTTT	CASSPNDRANTGELFF
few	TRBV10-3	.	TRBJ2-3	TGTGCCATCAGTGCAGCGCCCACAGATACGCAGTATTTT	CAISAAPTDTQYF
once	TRBV28	TRBD1	TRBJ2-5	TGTGCCAGCAGTCGACAGGGGCACCAAGAGACCCAGTACTTC	CASSRQGHQETQYF
.	TRBV19	TRBD1	TRBJ1-1	TGTGCCAGTAGCAACGACAGGGATGGGGTGAACACTGAAGCTTTCTTT	CASSNDRDGVNTEAFF
.	TRBV10-3	TRBD1	TRBJ1-1	TGTGCCATCAGACAGGGGGTCGCTGAAGCTTTCTTT	CAIRQGVAEAFF
.	TRBV2	TRBD1	TRBJ2-7	TGTGCCAGCAGATACTCCGGGACAGCCTCCTCCTACGAGCAGTACTTC	CASRYSGTASSYEQYF
.	TRBV6-4	.	TRBJ1-2	TGTGCCAGCAGTGACCAGGGTCTCGGCTACACCTTC	CASSDQGLGYTF
.	TRBV30	.	TRBJ1-5	TGTGCCTGGGGGTGGGCAGCAGCTGGGAATCAGCCCCAGCATTTT	CAWGWAAAGNQPQHF
.	TRBV7-9	.	TRBJ2-1	TGTGCCAGCAGCGGGGAGGTATATCAGTTCTTC	CASSGEVYQFF
.	TRBV14	TRBD1	TRBJ1-2	TGTGCCAGCAGCCAAGGAGGGGGCGGGGACTATGGCTACACCTTC	CASSQGGGGDYGYTF
.	TRBV27	TRBD1	TRBJ1-1	TGTGCCAGCAGTTCCACAGGGGGCACTGAAGCTTTCTTC	CASSSTGGTEAFF
.	TRBV5-6	.	TRBJ1-5	TGTGCCAGCAGCCGGCGGGGCAGTAGCAATCAGCCCCAGCATTTT	CASSRRGSSNQPQHF
.	TRBV30	TRBD1	TRBJ2-7	TGTGCCTTCTTGGGACAGGGATACTACGAGCAGTACTTC	CAFLGQGYYEQYF
.	TRBV6-5	TRBD1	TRBJ1-2	TGTGCCAGCAGATCAGGGGGTCATGGCTACACCTTC	CASRSGGHGYTF
.	TRBV30	.	TRBJ1-1	TGTGCCTGGGGCAGAAGAACTGAAGCTTTCTTT	CAWGRRTEAFF
.	TRBV6-6	TRBD1	TRBJ2-7	TGTGCCAGCAGTCTAACCGGGACAGGGGATTACGAGCAGTACTTC	CASSLTGTGDYEQYF
.	TRBV5-1	TRBD2	TRBJ2-1	TGCGCCAGCAGCTTGGAGACTAGCGGGATTGGGAATGAGCAGTTCTTC	CASSLETSGIGNEQFF
.	TRBV7-8	.	TRBJ1-2	TGTGCCAGCAGCTTAGCGGGGTCAGACTATGGAGGCTACACCTTC	CASSLAGSDYGGYTF
once	TRBV10-3	.	TRBJ1-1	TGTGCCATCAGTGAGTTCGGGGGGCACACTGAAGCTTTCTTT	CAISEFGGHTEAFF
.	TRBV5-1	TRBD1	TRBJ2-5	TGCGCCAGCAGAAGACAGGGGGCGGAGACCCAGTACTTC	CASRRQGAETQYF
.	TRBV19	TRBD1	TRBJ2-7	TGTGCCAGTAGTATGGTAAGGGGGACAGCAAGATACGAGCAGTACTTC	CASSMVRGTARYEQYF
.	TRBV19	TRBD1	TRBJ1-5	TGTGCCAGTAGTATTTGGACAGGGGATCAGCCCCAGCATTTT	CASSIWTGDQPQHF
once	TRBV7-2	.	TRBJ2-7	TGTGCCAGCAGCTACCTTGGGGGGTCTTCTAACGAGCAGTACTTC	CASSYLGGSSNEQYF
once	TRBV5-4	.	TRBJ1-2	TGTGCCAGCAGCTTTACTCAAATAAGGAGTAACTATGGCTACACCTTC	CASSFTQIRSNYGYTF
.	TRBV9	.	TRBJ1-1	TGTGCCAGCAGCCCCTTTATTAACACTGAAGCTTTCTTT	CASSPFINTEAFF
.	TRBV5-1	.	TRBJ1-3	TGCGCCAGCAGCTTGGCCGGTGCTTCGAAGGGAAACACCATATATTTT	CASSLAGASKGNTIYF
few	TRBV4-1	.	TRBJ1-4	TGCGCCAGCAGGGGAGATGATGAAAAACTGTTTTTT	CASRGDDEKLFF
.	TRBV19	TRBD2	TRBJ2-7	TGTGCCAGTAGTGCACCCCCGGGACTAGCCGACTCCTACGAGCAGTACTTC	CASSAPPGLADSYEQYF
.	TRBV5-6	.	TRBJ2-7	TGTGCCAGCAGCTTGGGGCACTACGAGCAGTACTTC	CASSLGHYEQYF
.	TRBV27	.	TRBJ2-2	TGTGCCAGCCGCGGGGCCGGGGAGCTGTTTTTT	CASRGAGELFF
.	TRBV2	TRBD1	TRBJ1-2	TGTGCCAGCAGTCGACAGGGTTTAATTTCCTATGGCTACACCTTC	CASSRQGLISYGYTF
once	TRBV5-1	.	TRBJ1-2	TGCGCCAGCAGCTTCCTTCCTAATTTGTTTGGCTACACCTTC	CASSFLPNLFGYTF
.	TRBV19	TRBD1	TRBJ1-2	TGTGCCAGTAGTATGCTCGACAGGGGTAATGGCTACACCTTC	CASSMLDRGNGYTF
.	TRBV7-2	.	TRBJ1-1	TGTGCCAGCAGCTTAGGGGGGGGTAGTACTGAAGCTTTCTTT	CASSLGGGSTEAFF
.	TRBV29-1	.	TRBJ2-1	TGCAGCGGCCAGAAGGACACCAACTACAATGAGCAGTTCTTC	CSGQKDTNYNEQFF
.	TRBV19	TRBD2	TRBJ2-7	TGTGCCAGTAGTGCACCCCCGGGACTAGCCGACTCCTACGAGCAGTACTTC	CASSAPPGLADSYEQYF
.	TRBV6-5	TRBD1	TRBJ1-1	TGTGCCACCATTCAACAGGGGGCCCCTGAAGCTTTCTTT	CATIQQGAPEAFF
.	TRBV4-3	TRBD2	TRBJ2-2	TGCGCCAGCAGCCAACGCAGACTCCAGCGGGGGGGCCCCGGGGAGCTGTTTTTT	CASSQRRLQRGGPGELFF
.	TRBV27	.	TRBJ2-5	TGTGCCAGCAGCCTTACCCCTCCGGACTACCACCAAGAGACCCAGTACTTC	CASSLTPPDYHQETQYF
.	TRBV19	.	TRBJ1-1	TGTGCCAGTAGTATGCGGGCGAACACTGAAGCTTTCTTT	CASSMRANTEAFF
.	TRBV6-5	.	TRBJ1-1	TGTGCCAGCAGTGCGAGTGAAGCTTTCTTT	CASSASEAFF
.	TRBV11-2	.	TRBJ2-1	TGTGCCAGCAGCTTAGCCGGCGGCTACAATGAGCAGTTCTTC	CASSLAGGYNEQFF
.	TRBV10-3	TRBD1	TRBJ1-3	TGTGCCATCAGTCGACAGGGTGATGGAAACACCATATATTTT	CAISRQGDGNTIYF
.	TRBV15	.	TRBJ2-2	TGTGCCACCAGCAGTGTAACAACCGGGGAGCTGTTTTTT	CATSSVTTGELFF